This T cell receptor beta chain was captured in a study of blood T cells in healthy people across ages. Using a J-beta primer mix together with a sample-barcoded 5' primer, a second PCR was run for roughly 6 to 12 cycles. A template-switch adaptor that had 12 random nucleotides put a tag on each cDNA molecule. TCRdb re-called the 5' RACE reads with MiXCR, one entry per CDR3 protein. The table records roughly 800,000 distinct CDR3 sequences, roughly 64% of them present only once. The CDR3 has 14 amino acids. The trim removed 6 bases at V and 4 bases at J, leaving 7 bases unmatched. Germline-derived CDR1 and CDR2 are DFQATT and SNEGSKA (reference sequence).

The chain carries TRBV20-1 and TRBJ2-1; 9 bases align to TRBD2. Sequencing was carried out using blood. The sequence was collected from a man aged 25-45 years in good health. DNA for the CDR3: TGCAGTGCCACGCGGGAGGGAAATTACAATGAGCAGTTCTTC. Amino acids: CSATREGNYNEQFF.